Below are 16 T cell receptor beta chains sequenced from a single sample in a study of CD8 T cells in ankylosing spondylitis. TCRdb re-analysed the 5' RACE reads in MiXCR, keeping a single row per CDR3 protein. Of 150,000 to 200,000 distinct CDR3 sequences in the sample, 10% to 15% were seen once. What was sequenced was blood, either unsorted or a sorted T cell fraction (not recorded which). The receptor source for this set is a female donor with ankylosing spondylitis or in good health (not recorded which).

This clonotype was seen repeatedly, ten times or more. V is TRBV5-1 and J is TRBJ2-5, with 7 bases fitting TRBD2. This CDR3 comprises 15 residues. Trimming cost V 4 bases and J 1 base; bases outside gene matches: 7. CDR1 is SGHRS, CDR2 YFSETQ, per germline. The CDR3 DNA sequence: TGCGCCAGCAGCCGCGATCTAGCGGCCCAAGAGACCCAGTACTTC. This sequence encodes CASSRDLAAQETQYF.

This clonotype came up a few times. The V gene is TRBV6-1, the J gene TRBJ1-5; D is possibly TRBD1 (6 bases). Germline V lookup: CDR1 MNHNS, CDR2 SASEGT. Trimming left V 7 bases short and J 4 bases short, with 11 bases between. CDR3 size: 13 residues. CDR3 region: CASNRDNNQPQHF. The DNA of the CDR3 is TGTGCCAGCAACCGGGACAATAATCAGCCCCAGCATTTT.

This chain connects TRBV20-1 to TRBJ2-1, with 12 bases identical to TRBD2. Germline CDR1 is DFQATT and CDR2 is SNEGSKA (reference sequence). Germline trimming cut 5 bases from V and 5 bases from J; bases unmatched to any gene: 7. The CDR3 contains 15 residues. CDR3 loop: CSAETTSGRNNEQFF. DNA for the CDR3: TGCAGTGCTGAAACAACTAGCGGGAGGAACAATGAGCAGTTCTTC.

V gene TRBV3-1 combines with J gene TRBJ1-4; D might be TRBD1 (5 bases). V lost 4 bases to trimming and J lost 3 bases, with 12 bases between them. CDR1 is LGHDT and CDR2 is YNNKEL in the germline V gene (reference sequence). This CDR3 has 15 amino acids. For the CDR3, the DNA is TGTGCCAGCAGCCGACGGGACGGCCCTAATGAAAAACTGTTTTTT. Its translation: CASSRRDGPNEKLFF.

This clonotype has a handful of counts. The chain combines TRBV30 with TRBJ2-1; possibly TRBD1 for D (6 bases). Trimming stripped 6 bases from V and 6 bases from J, with 15 bases between. The CDR3 has 13 amino acids. Germline V gene sequence: CDR1 GTSNPN, CDR2 SVGIG (reference sequence). DNA of the CDR3: TGTGCCTGCAGGGGCTCGTCTTCCAATGAGCAGTTCTTC. Translated, it gives CACRGSSSNEQFF.

The sample holds a few counts of this clonotype. The gene calls are TRBV3-1 and TRBJ2-7; maybe TRBD1 (6 bases). Germline V gene sequence: CDR1 LGHDT, CDR2 YNNKEL (reference sequence). Trimming left V 1 base short and J 4 bases short, with 14 bases between. The length of the CDR3 is 15 residues. The CDR3 nucleotides read TGTGCCAGCAGCCAAGCCAGGGGACCTACTTACGAGCAGTACTTC. Its translation: CASSQARGPTYEQYF.

J is TRBJ2-1 and V is TRBV28; 8 positions agree with TRBD2. This CDR3 is 15 amino acids long. The V gene's germline CDR1 is MDHEN and CDR2 SYDVKM. The V gene end was trimmed by 7 bases and the J gene end by 5 bases; junction bases not matched to a gene: 10. Here the CDR3 reads CASIQAGVVNNEQFF. CDR3 DNA: TGTGCCAGCATACAAGCGGGGGTTGTAAACAATGAGCAGTTCTTC.

This clonotype was found many times. The chain recombines TRBV7-9 with TRBJ1-1, with D unclear. CDR1 SEHNR and CDR2 FQNEAQ come from the germline V gene (reference sequence). This CDR3 has 12 residues. V was shortened by 1 base and J by 4 bases, with 4 bases between the two germline ends. The CDR3 bases are TGTGCCAGCAGCTTAGTTCCCACTGAAGCTTTCTTT. It is translated as CASSLVPTEAFF.

This clonotype occurred many times. V usage is TRBV7-9 and J usage is TRBJ2-3; D gene unclear. Germline V gene sequence: CDR1 SEHNR, CDR2 FQNEAQ (reference sequence). The V and J ends lost 5 bases and 7 bases respectively, with 13 bases between them. The CDR3 runs 13 residues. The CDR3 region has the DNA TGTGCCAGCAGCGCTCTTGTAGGGAATACGCAGTATTTT. Translated: CASSALVGNTQYF.

The chain is built from TRBV29-1 and TRBJ1-1; D not resolved. V lost 0 bases, J lost 2 bases, and 13 bases lay in between. The V gene's germline CDR1 is SQVTM and CDR2 ANQGSEA. This CDR3 is built from 15 residues. Here the CDR3 reads CSVEEEADANTEAFF. Written as DNA, the CDR3 is TGCAGCGTTGAAGAGGAGGCGGACGCCAACACTGAAGCTTTCTTT.

This clonotype was seen a few times. V and J are TRBV11-1 and TRBJ2-5, with TRBD1 as a possible D gene (6 bases). Looked up from germline, CDR1 is SGHAT and CDR2 is FQDESV (reference sequence). This CDR3 has 14 residues. The germline V and J ends were trimmed by 7 bases and 1 base, with 13 bases remaining between them. Here the CDR3 DNA reads TGTGCCAGCACCCCGAACAGGGTCCAAGAGACCCAGTACTTC. It codes for CASTPNRVQETQYF.

The chain combines TRBV29-1 with TRBJ1-1; the D gene is possibly TRBD1 (6 bases). The CDR3 length is 13 residues. Trimming removed 6 bases from V and 1 base from J, with 12 bases in between. In germline, CDR1 is SQVTM, CDR2 ANQGSEA. DNA for the CDR3: TGCAGCGTGAATCAACAGGGGAACACTGAAGCTTTCTTT. Protein: CSVNQQGNTEAFF. Complete variable domain (other parts from reference TRBV29-1 and TRBJ1-1): SAVISQKPSRDICQRGTSLTIQCQVDSQVTMMFWYRQQPGQSLTLIATANQGSEATYESGFVIDKFPISRPNLTFSTLTVSNMSPEDSSIYLCSVNQQGNTEAFFGQGTRLTVV.

The chain combines TRBV7-2 with TRBJ2-3; 10 positions match TRBD1. J was trimmed by 4 bases and V by 4 bases; bases with no gene match: 14. This CDR3 is built from 18 residues. CDR1 is SGHTA and CDR2 is FQGNSA in the germline V gene. The CDR3 loop reads CASSSRTGGVLRSDTQYF. CDR3 in DNA: TGTGCCAGCAGCTCCCGGACAGGGGGGGTCCTTAGGTCAGATACGCAGTATTTT.

This clonotype was counted only a few times. The rearrangement joins TRBV30 to TRBJ2-1; 7 bases are a match to TRBD1. The CDR3 runs 14 residues. Germline V lookup: CDR1 GTSNPN, CDR2 SVGIG (reference sequence). Trimming removed 7 bases from V and 9 bases from J; junction bases left unmatched: 15. The CDR3 DNA follows: TGTGCCTCTCGACAGGGTTCAGGGGCGGGTGAGCAGTTCTTC. This sequence encodes CASRQGSGAGEQFF.

This clonotype was seen ten or more times. CDR3 in amino acids: CASSQDSTGGFGELFF. The CDR3 bases are TGCGCCAGCAGCCAAGATTCGACAGGGGGCTTCGGGGAGCTGTTTTTT. This rearrangement joins TRBV4-3 to TRBJ2-2, with TRBD1 matching over 10 bases. The CDR3 consists of 16 residues. V gave up 0 bases and J gave up 7 bases; unmatched junction bases: 5. Germline loops: CDR1 LGHNA, CDR2 YSLEER.

In this sample, this clonotype turned up a few times. CDR3 nucleotides: TGTGCCAGCAGTCCCGGGACAGGGGTATCTCAGCCCCAGCATTTT. Amino acid sequence: CASSPGTGVSQPQHF. The chain employs TRBV6-1 and TRBJ1-5, with 10 positions matching TRBD1. Germline V gives CDR1 MNHNS, CDR2 SASEGT. The CDR3 consists of 15 residues. After removal of 5 bases from V and 6 bases from J, the junction contained 7 bases not matched to a gene.